A single sample gave rise to the 32 T cell receptor beta chains below, sequenced in a study of T-cell memory formation after mild COVID-19. TCRdb itself ran the 5' RACE reads through MiXCR, one entry per CDR3 protein. This table has around 150,000 distinct CDR3 sequences, about a third appearing once. Sequencing used PBMCs or a T cell subset sorted from them (not recorded which). The source is an adult woman who had mild COVID-19 (a few samples of this study predate the infection). Cell type and time point are not known.

The chain uses TRBV10-3 and TRBJ2-1, with a tentative D call TRBD2 (6 bases). CDR3 size: 15 residues. The germline CDR1 and CDR2 sequences are ENHRY and SYGVKD. V gave up 3 bases and J gave up 9 bases, with 18 bases separating them. Here the CDR3 DNA reads TGTGCCATCAGTGACTTCCGCATCGGGAGTAGTGAGCAGTTCTTC. Its translation is CAISDFRIGSSEQFF.

V usage is TRBV11-3 and J usage is TRBJ2-5, with D perhaps given as TRBD1 or TRBD2 (5 bases each). The CDR3 has 14 residues. V lost 1 base and J lost 4, with 10 bases in between. Looked up from germline, CDR1 is SGHNT and CDR2 is YENEEA. CDR3 sequence: CASSLAGQGETQYF. The CDR3, as DNA: TGTGCCAGCAGCTTAGCGGGGCAGGGAGAGACCCAGTACTTC.

Points on this clonotype: This likely comes from a read error, as the CDR3 has no conserved phenylalanine or tryptophan at its end. This chain joins TRBV5-1 and TRBJ2-1; TRBD1 agrees at 7 bases. This CDR3 spans 15 amino acids. V was pared by 0 bases and J by 1 base, with 1 base of the junction left unmatched. Germline values: CDR1 SGHRS, CDR2 YFSETQ. CDR3 sequence (DNA): TGCGCCAGCAGCTTGGAGGGGGCTTCCTACAATGAGCAGTTCTCC. Residues: CASSLEGASYNEQFS.

There are a few counts of this clonotype. The chain joins TRBV7-2 to TRBJ2-3; D is undetermined. The CDR3 is 14 residues long. Trimming cost V 4 bases and J 1 base, with 9 bases left between them. Looked up from germline, CDR1 is SGHTA and CDR2 is FQGNSA. The CDR3 protein is CASSSRARTDTQYF. DNA of the CDR3: TGTGCCAGCAGCTCCCGGGCCCGCACAGATACGCAGTATTTT.

This clonotype was seen repeatedly, ten times or more. The rearrangement uses TRBV6-6 and TRBJ2-1; D is uncertain. Between the trimmed V and J ends, which lost 6 bases and 4 bases, there was a span of 7 bases. Germline assignment: CDR1 MNHNY and CDR2 SVGAGI (reference sequence). The CDR3 contains 12 residues. CDR3 in DNA: TGTGCCAGCAGCATTAGTTACAATGAGCAGTTCTTC. Its translation is CASSISYNEQFF.

This clonotype has more than one count but fewer than ten. This chain connects TRBV12-3 or TRBV12-4 to TRBJ2-1; D possibly corresponds to TRBD1 (6 bases). Between the trimmed V and J ends, which lost 5 bases and 12 bases, there was a span of 17 bases. This CDR3 has 13 amino acids. The CDR3 loop is CASSPQVLGAQFF. CDR3 DNA: TGTGCCAGCAGTCCCCAAGTTTTGGGGGCGCAGTTCTTC.

This clonotype appeared a few times. The V gene is TRBV6-6, the J gene TRBJ1-6; D is undetermined. The germline gives CDR1 MNHNY, CDR2 SVGAGI (reference sequence). The V end lost 6 bases, the J end lost 8 bases, and 11 bases lay between the germline ends. This CDR3 spans 13 amino acids. The CDR3 protein is CASSPAADSPLHF. The CDR3 bases are TGTGCCAGCAGCCCGGCAGCAGATTCACCCCTCCACTTT.

This chain uses TRBV2 with TRBJ2-5; D gene unclear. The V gene lost 6 bases and the J gene lost 2 bases, with 10 bases spanning the gap. This CDR3 has 13 amino acids. CDR1 and CDR2 (germline): SNHLY, FYNNEI. The CDR3 region is CASRHRLQETQYF. The CDR3 DNA follows: TGTGCCAGCAGACACAGATTACAAGAGACCCAGTACTTC.

CDR3 DNA sequence: TGTGCCAGCGCCACAGGGGGCGAAGGCTACACCTTC. Translated: CASATGGEGYTF. This rearrangement joins TRBV6-6 to TRBJ1-2; TRBD1 matches at 9 bases. The CDR3 sequence is 12 residues long. The germline CDR1 and CDR2 sequences are MNHNY and SVGAGI (reference sequence). V shed 8 bases and J 8 bases; nucleotides not matched to a gene: 6.

The V and J genes are TRBV24-1 and TRBJ2-6; no clear D gene. V lost 3 bases and J lost 4, with 18 bases in between. Germline lookup yields CDR1 KGHDR and CDR2 SFDVKD. This CDR3 spans 18 amino acids. CDR3 sequence reads: CATSDNKQPLFGANVLTF. DNA of the CDR3: TGTGCCACCAGTGATAACAAGCAGCCTTTGTTCGGGGCCAACGTCCTGACTTTC.

This chain connects TRBV5-1 to TRBJ2-3; D is unclear. The germline CDR1 and CDR2 sequences are SGHRS and YFSETQ. The CDR3 totals 12 residues. The V end was cut by 5 bases, the J end by 0 bases, with 4 bases between. The chain's CDR3 is CASRTSTDTQYF. Written as DNA, the CDR3 is TGCGCCAGCAGGACTAGCACAGATACGCAGTATTTT.

In DNA form, the CDR3 reads TGTGCCATCAGATTCGGGACAGGGGGTACCTACGAGCAGTACTTC. Its protein product is CAIRFGTGGTYEQYF. This chain links TRBV10-3 with TRBJ2-7; TRBD1 matches 11 bases. The CDR3 extends over 15 amino acids. With V trimmed by 6 bases and J by 2 bases, 6 bases remained unmatched. Germline assignment: CDR1 ENHRY and CDR2 SYGVKD.

This clonotype was seen a few times. This rearrangement joins TRBV12-3 or TRBV12-4 to TRBJ2-3, with D uncertain. The V end lost 8 bases, the J end lost 7 bases, and 19 bases lay between the germline ends. This CDR3 has 14 amino acids. CDR3 sequence (DNA): TGTGCCAGCCATACCCTAGGGCCCCGGAATACGCAGTATTTT. Translated, it gives CASHTLGPRNTQYF.

This clonotype appeared a few times. The chain couples TRBV7-8 to TRBJ2-3; 9 bases match TRBD2. After removal of 5 bases from V and 1 base from J, the junction contained 10 bases not matched to a gene. The V gene's germline CDR1 is SGHVS and CDR2 FQNEAQ. This CDR3 comprises 17 residues. The CDR3 sequence is CASSAGSGGDRTDTQYF. The CDR3 DNA reads TGTGCCAGCAGCGCCGGTAGCGGGGGCGACCGCACAGATACGCAGTATTTT.

This clonotype was observed a few times. The chain combines TRBV20-1 with TRBJ2-7; D is possibly TRBD1 or TRBD2 (6 bases each). The CDR3 has 12 amino acids. The V gene lost 6 bases and the J gene lost 3 bases, with 12 bases spanning the gap. CDR1 and CDR2 from the germline V gene are DFQATT and SNEGSKA (reference sequence). The CDR3 sequence: CSADRGVYEQYF. CDR3 nucleotides: TGCAGTGCGGATAGGGGGGTCTACGAGCAGTACTTC.

This clonotype has just a few counts. The chain recombines TRBV18 with TRBJ2-7; D remains unclear. Germline CDR1 reads KGHSH; CDR2 reads LQKENI. V was pared by 1 base and J by 3 bases, with 10 bases between. The CDR3 is made up of 14 amino acids. The CDR3 region has the DNA TGTGCCAGCTCACCACATCCCAGTTACTACGAGCAGTACTTC. Translating it yields CASSPHPSYYEQYF.

This clonotype was detected a few times. The V call is TRBV5-6, the J call TRBJ2-7; a weak D match, TRBD2 (6 bases). V gave up 0 bases and J gave up 5 bases, with 15 bases separating them. The CDR3 spans 15 residues. Germline-derived CDR1 and CDR2 are SGHDT and YYEEEE. CDR3 amino acids: CASSLGGPPGDEQYF. The CDR3 DNA reads as TGTGCCAGCAGCTTGGGCGGACCCCCGGGGGACGAGCAGTACTTC.

This clonotype was seen ten or more times. The J gene is TRBJ1-2, the V gene TRBV5-4; possible D gene TRBD1, 5 bases. Trimming stripped 0 bases from V and 6 bases from J, with 12 bases between. The CDR3 is made up of 14 amino acids. The germline CDR1 and CDR2 sequences are SGHNT and YYREEE (reference sequence). CDR3 loop: CASSLGQGGNGYTF. The DNA of the CDR3 is TGTGCCAGCAGCTTGGGCCAGGGAGGGAATGGCTACACCTTC.

This chain joins TRBV5-1 and TRBJ1-2; D may be TRBD1 (5 bases). Trimming pared 4 bases from V and 8 bases from J, leaving 24 bases between. Germline-derived CDR1 and CDR2 are SGHRS and YFSETQ. The CDR3 sequence is 16 residues long. The CDR3 sequence: CASSPLGGNSQSGYTF. The CDR3 DNA sequence: TGCGCCAGCAGCCCCCTGGGGGGGAACAGTCAGTCGGGCTACACCTTC.

The chain combines TRBV12-3 or TRBV12-4 with TRBJ2-3, with 10 bases fitting TRBD2. J was trimmed by 0 bases and V by 7 bases; bases with no gene match: 4. The CDR3 covers 15 residues. CDR3 bases: TGTGCCAGCACCCTTAGCGGGGGGAGCACAGATACGCAGTATTTT. Amino acids: CASTLSGGSTDTQYF.

This clonotype was seen a handful of times. This sequence joins TRBV5-1 and TRBJ2-3, with D possibly TRBD2 on 6 matching bases. Germline V gene sequence: CDR1 SGHRS, CDR2 YFSETQ. CDR3 length: 16 residues. V lost 4 bases, J lost 1 base, and 16 bases lay in between. CDR3 nucleotides: TGCGCCAGCAGCAAGTCGGTAGCGGCCCGCACAGATACGCAGTATTTT. This sequence encodes CASSKSVAARTDTQYF. Combining the CDR3 with reference TRBV5-1 and TRBJ2-3 gives the whole variable domain KAGVTQTPRYLIKTRGQQVTLSCSPISGHRSVSWYQQTPGQGLQFLFEYFSETQRNKGNFPGRFSGRQFSNSRSEMNVSTLELGDSALYLCASSKSVAARTDTQYFGPGTRLTVL.

The chain uses TRBV25-1 and TRBJ1-2, with D uncertain. The CDR3 extends over 13 amino acids. With 5 bases removed from V and 2 bases from J, the gap between germline ends came to 9 bases. The germline V gene has CDR1 MGHDK and CDR2 SYGVNS. In DNA form, the CDR3 reads TGTGCCAGCAGTATGACACACAACTATGGCTACACCTTC. Translation: CASSMTHNYGYTF.

This chain links TRBV12-3 or TRBV12-4 with TRBJ2-5, with D maybe TRBD1 (6 bases). CDR3 size: 14 residues. The V and J ends lost 1 base and 4 bases respectively, with 10 bases between them. In DNA form, the CDR3 reads TGTGCCAGCAGTTTAGGTACAGGGCTAGAGACCCAGTACTTC. Translation gives CASSLGTGLETQYF.

This rearrangement joins TRBV28 to TRBJ1-2; D is perhaps TRBD1 (5 bases). Trimming stripped 1 base from V and 0 bases from J, with 15 bases between. This CDR3 has 17 residues. Per the germline V gene, CDR1 is MDHEN and CDR2 is SYDVKM. The CDR3 coding sequence is TGTGCCAGCAGTTTATCGTCAGGGCCTGATACTAACTATGGCTACACCTTC. This sequence encodes CASSLSSGPDTNYGYTF.

This chain joins TRBV5-1 and TRBJ2-3; a possible D gene is TRBD2 (7 bases). The germline V gene encodes CDR1 SGHRS and CDR2 YFSETQ. Trimming took 1 base from V and 7 from J, leaving 16 bases between them. The CDR3 totals 15 residues. The CDR3 DNA is TGCGCCAGCAGCTTGTTGGGGGCGGGGGCCAATACGCAGTATTTT. It codes for CASSLLGAGANTQYF.

There are a few counts of this clonotype. The V call is TRBV20-1, the J call TRBJ2-5; TRBD2 matches at 7 bases. Germline loops: CDR1 DFQATT, CDR2 SNEGSKA (reference sequence). The CDR3 consists of 13 residues. With 3 bases clipped from V and 1 base from J, the junction kept 2 bases outside the gene matches. CDR3 bases: TGCAGTGCTAGGCGGGGGTTCCAAGAGACCCAGTACTTC. Amino acid sequence: CSARRGFQETQYF.

This clonotype was counted only a few times. The chain combines TRBV30 with TRBJ1-4; 9 nucleotides agree with TRBD1. The CDR3 extends over 15 amino acids. V lost 3 bases and J lost 8; bases outside the gene matches: 10. The germline CDR1 and CDR2 sequences are GTSNPN and SVGIG (reference sequence). The CDR3 spells CAWSGTGGAREKLFF. CDR3 sequence (DNA): TGTGCCTGGAGCGGCACAGGGGGCGCGAGGGAAAAACTGTTTTTT.

This clonotype occurred a few times. This chain links TRBV12-3 or TRBV12-4 with TRBJ2-1; 10 bases are shared with TRBD2. The CDR3 is 13 residues long. Unmatched junction bases numbered 2, after V lost 5 bases and J lost 7 bases. CDR3 sequence reads: CASSSGGGNEQFF. CDR3 in DNA: TGTGCCAGCAGTAGCGGGGGGGGTAATGAGCAGTTCTTC.

This clonotype has more than one count but fewer than ten. The CDR3 is CASSLFGRGGEKLFF. The CDR3 nucleotides are TGCGCCAGCAGCTTGTTCGGCAGGGGAGGTGAAAAACTGTTTTTT. This rearrangement joins TRBV5-1 to TRBJ1-4, with TRBD1 as a possible D gene (6 bases). The CDR3 has 15 amino acids. Germline-derived CDR1 and CDR2 are SGHRS and YFSETQ. Trimming removed 1 base at V and 7 bases at J, with 14 bases between.

This clonotype rates as medium-sized. This chain joins TRBV7-2 and TRBJ2-5; perhaps TRBD2 as D (6 bases). V lost 5 bases and J lost 4, with 14 bases in between. The V gene's germline CDR1 is SGHTA and CDR2 FQGNSA. The CDR3 covers 14 residues. CDR3 nucleotide sequence: TGTGCCAGCAGCCCACCCCCGGGACTAGAGACCCAGTACTTC. Residues: CASSPPPGLETQYF.

The chain carries TRBV11-3 and TRBJ1-1; D not certain. The CDR3 consists of 12 residues. CDR1 SGHNT and CDR2 YENEEA come from the germline V gene. V was clipped by 8 bases and J by 0 bases, with 7 bases between them. Here the CDR3 DNA reads TGTGCCAGCCAACAATTGAACACTGAAGCTTTCTTT. It yields the protein CASQQLNTEAFF.

Details on this clonotype: The junction and the germline gene differ at one end; a read error may be behind it. CDR3: CASSLGLGYEQYF. CDR3 nucleotides: TGTGCTAGCAGCTTAGGACTAGGCTACGAGCAGTACTTC. The chain uses TRBV7-7 and TRBJ2-7; 7 bases agree with TRBD2. CDR3 length: 13 residues. Germline-derived CDR1 and CDR2 are SSHAT and FNYEAQ (reference sequence).